This TCR beta chain came from a study of blood T cells in healthy people across ages. Study conclusions and caveats: The study regarded diversity estimates from one million T cells as underestimates.

Then a second PCR, running roughly 7 to 11 cycles, was carried out with a sample-barcoded 5' primer and a J-beta primer mix. In TCRdb, the 5' RACE reads were re-called with MiXCR into one record per CDR3 protein. The sample lists 1.5 million to 2 million distinct CDR3 sequences; approximately 40% were seen once. Notes on this clonotype: Its specificity is unknown.

The CDR3 extends over 17 amino acids. Losses at the gene ends were 2 bases for V and 6 bases for J; bases not matched to a gene: 15. Germline V gives CDR1 SGHTA, CDR2 FQGTGA. The genes are TRBV7-3 and TRBJ1-2; 7 nucleotides match TRBD1. What was sequenced was blood. The sequence derives from a human donor in good health. The CDR3, as DNA: TGTGCCAGCAGCTTAGGGGGTATAACAGGGGAGGCCGATGGCTACACCTTC. Translating it yields CASSLGGITGEADGYTF.